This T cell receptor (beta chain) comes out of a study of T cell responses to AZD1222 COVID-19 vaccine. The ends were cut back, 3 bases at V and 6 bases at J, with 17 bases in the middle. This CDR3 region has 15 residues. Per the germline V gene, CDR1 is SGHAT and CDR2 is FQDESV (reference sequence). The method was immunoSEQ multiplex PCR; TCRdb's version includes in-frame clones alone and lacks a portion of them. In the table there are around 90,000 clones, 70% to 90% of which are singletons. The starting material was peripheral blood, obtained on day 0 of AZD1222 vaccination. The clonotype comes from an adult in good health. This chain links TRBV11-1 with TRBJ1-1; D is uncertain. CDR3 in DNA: TGTGCCAGCAGCTTGGGCCCCATGGGATTCCCTGAAGCTTTCTTT. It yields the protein CASSLGPMGFPEAFF.